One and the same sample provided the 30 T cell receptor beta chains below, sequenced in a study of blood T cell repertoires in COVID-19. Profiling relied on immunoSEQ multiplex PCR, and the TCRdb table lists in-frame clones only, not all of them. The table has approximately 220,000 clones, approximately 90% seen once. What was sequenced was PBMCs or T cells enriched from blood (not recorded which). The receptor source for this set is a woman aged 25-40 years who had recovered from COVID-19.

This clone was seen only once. The CDR3 loop reads CASSYGTANEKLFF. CDR3 nucleotides: TGTGCCAGTAGTTACGGGACAGCTAATGAAAAACTGTTTTTT. J is TRBJ1-4 and V is TRBV19; 7 positions agree with TRBD1. The CDR3 has 14 amino acids. J gave up 3 bases and V 5 bases, and 3 bases lay outside the gene matches. Germline lookup yields CDR1 LNHDA and CDR2 SQIVND (reference sequence).

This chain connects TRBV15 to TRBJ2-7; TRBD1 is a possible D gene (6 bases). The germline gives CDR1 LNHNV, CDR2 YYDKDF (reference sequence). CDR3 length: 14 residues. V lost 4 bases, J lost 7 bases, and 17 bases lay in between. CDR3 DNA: TGTGCCACCAGCACCCTAATGGGGGCCGGAGAGCAGTACTTC. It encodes CATSTLMGAGEQYF.

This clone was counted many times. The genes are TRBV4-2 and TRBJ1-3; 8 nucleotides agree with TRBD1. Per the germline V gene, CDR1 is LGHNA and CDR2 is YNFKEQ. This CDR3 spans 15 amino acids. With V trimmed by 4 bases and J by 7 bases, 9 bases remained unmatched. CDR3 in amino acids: CASSLQTGADNTIYF. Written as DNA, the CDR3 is TGTGCCAGCAGCCTTCAGACAGGGGCCGATAACACCATATATTTT.

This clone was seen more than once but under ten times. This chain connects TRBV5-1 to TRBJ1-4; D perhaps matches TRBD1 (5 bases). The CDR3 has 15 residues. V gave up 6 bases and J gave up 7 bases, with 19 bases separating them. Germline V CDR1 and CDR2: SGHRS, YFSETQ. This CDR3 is CASTTLGGLSEKLFF. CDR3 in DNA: TGCGCCAGCACCACCTTGGGGGGGTTGAGTGAAAAACTGTTTTTT.

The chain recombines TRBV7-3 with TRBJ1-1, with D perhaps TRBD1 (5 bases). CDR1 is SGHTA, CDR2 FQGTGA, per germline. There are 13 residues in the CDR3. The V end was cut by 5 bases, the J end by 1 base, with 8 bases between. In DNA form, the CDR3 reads TGTGCCAGCAGCCAACAGGCGAACACTGAAGCTTTCTTT. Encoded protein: CASSQQANTEAFF.

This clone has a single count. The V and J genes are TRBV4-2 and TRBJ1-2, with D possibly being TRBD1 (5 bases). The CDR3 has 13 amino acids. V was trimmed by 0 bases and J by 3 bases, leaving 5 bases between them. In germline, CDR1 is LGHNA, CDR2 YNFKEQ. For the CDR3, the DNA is TGTGCCAGCAGCCAAGACAGGGACTATGGCTACACCTTC. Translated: CASSQDRDYGYTF.

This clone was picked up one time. CDR3 residues: CASSPVGYRLRPDTQYF. DNA of the CDR3: TGCGCCAGCAGCCCAGTTGGGTACAGGCTGAGGCCAGATACGCAGTATTTT. J is TRBJ2-3 and V is TRBV4-3, with D perhaps TRBD1 (5 bases). Germline values: CDR1 LGHNA, CDR2 YSLEER. The CDR3 extends over 17 amino acids. The V gene lost 4 bases and the J gene lost 4 bases, with 21 bases spanning the gap.

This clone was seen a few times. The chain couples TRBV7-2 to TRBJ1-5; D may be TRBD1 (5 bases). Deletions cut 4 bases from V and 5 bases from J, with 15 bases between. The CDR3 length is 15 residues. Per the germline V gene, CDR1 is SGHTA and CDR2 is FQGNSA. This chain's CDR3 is CASSSSGREDQPQHF. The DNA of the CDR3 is TGTGCCAGCAGCTCCTCAGGGAGGGAGGATCAGCCCCAGCATTTT.

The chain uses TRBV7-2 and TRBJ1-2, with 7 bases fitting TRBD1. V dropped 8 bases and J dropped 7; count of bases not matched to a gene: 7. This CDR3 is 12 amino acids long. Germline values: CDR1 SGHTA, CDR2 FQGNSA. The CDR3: CASRLDRVGYTF. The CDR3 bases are TGTGCCAGCCGCCTCGACAGGGTTGGCTACACCTTC.

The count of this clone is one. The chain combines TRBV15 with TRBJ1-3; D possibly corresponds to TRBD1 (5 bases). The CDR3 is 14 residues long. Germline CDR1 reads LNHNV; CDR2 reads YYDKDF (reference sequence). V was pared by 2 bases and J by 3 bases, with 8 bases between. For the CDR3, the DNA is TGTGCCACCAGCAGACAGGGCCGTGGAAACACCATATATTTT. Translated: CATSRQGRGNTIYF.

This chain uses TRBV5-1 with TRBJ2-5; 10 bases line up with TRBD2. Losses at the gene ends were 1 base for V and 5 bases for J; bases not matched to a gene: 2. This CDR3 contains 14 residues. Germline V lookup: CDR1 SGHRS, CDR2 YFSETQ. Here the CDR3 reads CASSLTSGDETQYF. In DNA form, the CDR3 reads TGCGCCAGCAGCTTGACTAGCGGGGACGAGACCCAGTACTTC.

CDR3 region: CASSPLASYNEQFF. The CDR3, as DNA: TGTGCCAGCTCACCACTGGCCTCTTACAATGAGCAGTTCTTC. This chain connects TRBV18 to TRBJ2-1, with unresolved D. The CDR3 is 14 amino acids. Germline CDR1 and CDR2: KGHSH and LQKENI. V shed 1 base and J shed 4 bases, with 8 bases lying between them.

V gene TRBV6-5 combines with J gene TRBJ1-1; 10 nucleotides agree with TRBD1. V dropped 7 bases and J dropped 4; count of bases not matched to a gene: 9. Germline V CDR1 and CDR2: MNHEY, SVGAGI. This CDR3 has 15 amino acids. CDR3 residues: CASIRQGAFFTEAFF. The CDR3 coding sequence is TGTGCCAGCATTAGACAGGGGGCGTTTTTCACTGAAGCTTTCTTT.

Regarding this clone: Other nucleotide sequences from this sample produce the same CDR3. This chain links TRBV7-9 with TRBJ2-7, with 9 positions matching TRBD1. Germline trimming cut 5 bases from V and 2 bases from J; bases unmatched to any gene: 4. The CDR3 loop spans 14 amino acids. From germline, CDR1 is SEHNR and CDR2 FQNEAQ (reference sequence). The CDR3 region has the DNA TGTGCCAGCAGCACTCGGACAGGGGCCTACGAGCAGTACTTC. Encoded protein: CASSTRTGAYEQYF. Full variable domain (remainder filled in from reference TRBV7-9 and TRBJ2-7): DTGVSQNPRHKITKRGQNVTFRCDPISEHNRLYWYRQTLGQGPEFLTYFQNEAQLEKSRLLSDRFSAERPKGSFSTLEIQRTEQGDSAMYLCASSTRTGAYEQYFGPGTRLTVT.

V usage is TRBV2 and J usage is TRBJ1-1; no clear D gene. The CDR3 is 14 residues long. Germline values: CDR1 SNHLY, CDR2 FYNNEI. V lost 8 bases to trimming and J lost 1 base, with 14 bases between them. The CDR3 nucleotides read TGTGCCAGCGAGAGAGGAGGGCCGAACACTGAAGCTTTCTTT. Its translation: CASERGGPNTEAFF.

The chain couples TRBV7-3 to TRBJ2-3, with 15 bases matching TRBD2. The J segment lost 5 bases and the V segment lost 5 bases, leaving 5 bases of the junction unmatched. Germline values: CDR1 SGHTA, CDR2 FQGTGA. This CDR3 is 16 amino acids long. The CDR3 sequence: CASSRTSGGAVDTQYF. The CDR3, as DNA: TGTGCCAGCAGCCGGACTAGCGGGGGGGCGGTAGATACGCAGTATTTT.

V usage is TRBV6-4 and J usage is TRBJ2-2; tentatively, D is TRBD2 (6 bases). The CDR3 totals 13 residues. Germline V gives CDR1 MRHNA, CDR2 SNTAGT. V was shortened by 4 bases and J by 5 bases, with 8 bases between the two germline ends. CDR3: CASSVGTTGELFF. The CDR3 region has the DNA TGTGCCAGCAGTGTGGGGACTACCGGGGAGCTGTTTTTT.

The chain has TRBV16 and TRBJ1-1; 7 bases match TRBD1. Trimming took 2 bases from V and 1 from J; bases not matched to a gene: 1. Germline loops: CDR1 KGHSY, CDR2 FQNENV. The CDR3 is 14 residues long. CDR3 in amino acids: CASSQGQENTEAFF. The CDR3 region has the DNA TGTGCCAGCAGCCAAGGACAGGAGAACACTGAAGCTTTCTTT. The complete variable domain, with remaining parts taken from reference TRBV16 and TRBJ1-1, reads GEEVAQTPKHLVRGEGQKAKLYCAPIKGHSYVFWYQQVLKNEFKFLISFQNENVFDETGMPKERFSAKCLPNSPCSLEIQATKLEDSAVYFCASSQGQENTEAFFGQGTRLTVV.

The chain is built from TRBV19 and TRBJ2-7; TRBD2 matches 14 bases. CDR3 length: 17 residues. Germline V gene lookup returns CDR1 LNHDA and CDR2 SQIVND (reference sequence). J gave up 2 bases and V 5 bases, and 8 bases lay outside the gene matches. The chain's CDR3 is CASSLSGLAGGTYEQYF. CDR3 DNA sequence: TGTGCCAGTAGTCTCTCTGGACTAGCGGGGGGTACCTACGAGCAGTACTTC.

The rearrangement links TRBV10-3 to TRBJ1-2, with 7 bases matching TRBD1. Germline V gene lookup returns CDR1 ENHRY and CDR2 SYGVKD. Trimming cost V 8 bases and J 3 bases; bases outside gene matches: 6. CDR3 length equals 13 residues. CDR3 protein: CAIGHRGDYGYTF. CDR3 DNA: TGTGCCATCGGCCACAGGGGAGACTATGGCTACACCTTC.

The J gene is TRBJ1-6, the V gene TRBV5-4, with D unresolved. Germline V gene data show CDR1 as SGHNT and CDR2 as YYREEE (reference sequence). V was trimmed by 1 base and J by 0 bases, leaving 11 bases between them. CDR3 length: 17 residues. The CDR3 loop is CASSLYPPSSYNSPLHF. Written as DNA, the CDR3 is TGTGCCAGCAGCTTGTATCCCCCGAGCTCCTATAATTCACCCCTCCACTTT.

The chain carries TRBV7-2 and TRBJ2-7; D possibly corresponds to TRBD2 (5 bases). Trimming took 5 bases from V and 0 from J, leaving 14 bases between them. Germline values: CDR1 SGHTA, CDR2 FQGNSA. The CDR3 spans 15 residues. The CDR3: CASSGSLASSYEQYF. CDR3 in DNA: TGTGCCAGCAGCGGGAGCCTCGCAAGCTCCTACGAGCAGTACTTC.

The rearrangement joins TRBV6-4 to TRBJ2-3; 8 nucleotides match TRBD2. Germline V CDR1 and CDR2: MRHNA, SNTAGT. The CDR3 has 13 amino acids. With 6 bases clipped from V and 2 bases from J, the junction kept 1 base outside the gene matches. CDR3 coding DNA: TGTGCCAGCAGCGGGGGGGCCACAGATACGCAGTATTTT. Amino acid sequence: CASSGGATDTQYF.

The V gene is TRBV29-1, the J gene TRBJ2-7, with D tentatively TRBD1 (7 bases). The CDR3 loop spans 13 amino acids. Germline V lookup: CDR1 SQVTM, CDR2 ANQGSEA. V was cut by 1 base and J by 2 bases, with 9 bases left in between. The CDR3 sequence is CSVEAGGPYEQYF. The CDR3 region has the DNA TGCAGCGTTGAAGCAGGGGGGCCCTACGAGCAGTACTTC.

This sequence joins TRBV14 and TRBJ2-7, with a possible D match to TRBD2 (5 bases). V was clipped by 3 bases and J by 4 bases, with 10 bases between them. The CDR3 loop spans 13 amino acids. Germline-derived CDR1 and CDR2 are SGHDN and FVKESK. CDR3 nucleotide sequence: TGTGCCAGCAGCCACGGGGTGGAATACGAGCAGTACTTC. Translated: CASSHGVEYEQYF.

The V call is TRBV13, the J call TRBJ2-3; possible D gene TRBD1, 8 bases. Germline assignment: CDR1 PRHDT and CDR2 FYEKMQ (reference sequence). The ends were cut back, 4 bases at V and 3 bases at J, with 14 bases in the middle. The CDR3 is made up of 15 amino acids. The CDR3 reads CASSSGQGGTDTQYF. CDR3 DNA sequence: TGTGCCAGCAGCTCTGGACAGGGAGGGACAGATACGCAGTATTTT.

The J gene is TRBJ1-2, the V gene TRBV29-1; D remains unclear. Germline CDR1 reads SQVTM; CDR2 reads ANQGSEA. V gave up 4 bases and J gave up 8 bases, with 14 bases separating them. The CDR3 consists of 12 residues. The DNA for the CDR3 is TGCAGCGTTGGTAGGGCGGGGAGAGGCTACACCTTC. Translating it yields CSVGRAGRGYTF.

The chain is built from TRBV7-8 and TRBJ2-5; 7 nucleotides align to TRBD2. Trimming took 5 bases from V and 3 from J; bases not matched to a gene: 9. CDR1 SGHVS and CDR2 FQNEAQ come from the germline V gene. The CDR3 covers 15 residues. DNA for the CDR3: TGTGCCAGCAGCCTTAGTACGGGGGGAGAAGAGACCCAGTACTTC. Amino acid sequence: CASSLSTGGEETQYF.

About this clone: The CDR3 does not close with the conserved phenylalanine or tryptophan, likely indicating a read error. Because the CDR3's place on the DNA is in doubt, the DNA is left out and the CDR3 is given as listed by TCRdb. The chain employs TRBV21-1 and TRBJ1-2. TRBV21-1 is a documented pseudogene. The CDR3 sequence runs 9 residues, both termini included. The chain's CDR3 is CASSGRTAL.

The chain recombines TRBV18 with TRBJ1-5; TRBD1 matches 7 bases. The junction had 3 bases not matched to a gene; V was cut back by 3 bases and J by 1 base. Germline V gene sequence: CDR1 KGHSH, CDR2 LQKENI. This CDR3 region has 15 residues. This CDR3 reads CASSPDRISNQPQHF. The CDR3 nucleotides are TGTGCCAGCTCACCGGACAGGATAAGCAATCAGCCCCAGCATTTT.